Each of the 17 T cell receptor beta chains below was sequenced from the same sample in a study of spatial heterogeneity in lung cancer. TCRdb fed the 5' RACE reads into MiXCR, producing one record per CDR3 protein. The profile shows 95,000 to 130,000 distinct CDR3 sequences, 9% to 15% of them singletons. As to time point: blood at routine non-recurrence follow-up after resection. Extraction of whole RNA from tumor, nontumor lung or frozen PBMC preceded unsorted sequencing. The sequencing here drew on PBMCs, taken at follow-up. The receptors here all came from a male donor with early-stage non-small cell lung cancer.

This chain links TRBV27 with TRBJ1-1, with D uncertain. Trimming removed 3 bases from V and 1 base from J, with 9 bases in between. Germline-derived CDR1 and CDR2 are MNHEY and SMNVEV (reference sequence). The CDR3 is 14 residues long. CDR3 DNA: TGTGCCAGCAGTTTCAGGCAGGCGAACACTGAAGCTTTCTTT. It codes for CASSFRQANTEAFF.

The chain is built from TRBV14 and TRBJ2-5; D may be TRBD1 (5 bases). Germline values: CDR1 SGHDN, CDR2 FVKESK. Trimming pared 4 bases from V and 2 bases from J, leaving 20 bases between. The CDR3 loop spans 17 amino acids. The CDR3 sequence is CASSLLSSWGVQETQYF. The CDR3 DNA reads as TGTGCCAGCAGCCTATTAAGCTCGTGGGGCGTTCAAGAGACCCAGTACTTC.

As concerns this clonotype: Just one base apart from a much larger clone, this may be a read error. The CDR3 DNA reads TGTGCTAGCAGCTTAAAAACAGTAGGCCATACTAACACTGAAGCTCTCTTT. Its protein product is CASSLKTVGHTNTEALF. The J gene is TRBJ1-1, the V gene TRBV7-7, with D unclear. The CDR3 extends over 17 amino acids. The germline V gene has CDR1 SSHAT and CDR2 FNYEAQ (reference sequence).

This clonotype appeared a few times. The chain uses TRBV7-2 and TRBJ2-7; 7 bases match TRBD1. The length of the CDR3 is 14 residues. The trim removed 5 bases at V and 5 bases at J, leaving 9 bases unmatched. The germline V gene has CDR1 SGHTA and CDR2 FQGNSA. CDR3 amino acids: CASSPGQASDEQYF. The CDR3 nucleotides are TGTGCCAGCAGCCCAGGACAGGCCAGTGACGAGCAGTACTTC.

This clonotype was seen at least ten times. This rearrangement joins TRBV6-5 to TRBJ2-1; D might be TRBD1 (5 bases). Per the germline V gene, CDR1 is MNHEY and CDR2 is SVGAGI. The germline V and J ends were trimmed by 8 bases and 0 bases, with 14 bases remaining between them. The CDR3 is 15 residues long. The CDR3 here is CASRVGPSSYNEQFF. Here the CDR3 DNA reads TGTGCCAGCCGGGTGGGGCCCAGCTCCTACAATGAGCAGTTCTTC.

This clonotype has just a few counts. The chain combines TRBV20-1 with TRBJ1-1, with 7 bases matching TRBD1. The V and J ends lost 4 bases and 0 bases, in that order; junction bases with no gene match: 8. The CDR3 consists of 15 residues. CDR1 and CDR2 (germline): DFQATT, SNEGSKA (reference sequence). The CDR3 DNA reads TGCAGTGCTATGGGAGCAGGGGGTATGAACACTGAAGCTTTCTTT. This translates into CSAMGAGGMNTEAFF.

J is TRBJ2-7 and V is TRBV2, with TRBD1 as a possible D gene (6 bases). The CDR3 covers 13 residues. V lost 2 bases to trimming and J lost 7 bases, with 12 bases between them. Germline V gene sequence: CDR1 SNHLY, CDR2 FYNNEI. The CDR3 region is CASSETGLGEQYF. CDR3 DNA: TGTGCCAGCAGTGAAACAGGGCTCGGGGAGCAGTACTTC.

Here the CDR3 reads CASSKRTGHGDTEAFF. In DNA, the CDR3 is TGTGCCAGCAGCAAACGGACGGGCCATGGGGACACTGAAGCTTTCTTT. The chain employs TRBV14 and TRBJ1-1; D unresolved. Germline-derived CDR1 and CDR2 are SGHDN and FVKESK. Trimming shortened V by 5 bases and J by 3 bases, and 19 bases separated the two germline ends. The length of the CDR3 is 16 residues.

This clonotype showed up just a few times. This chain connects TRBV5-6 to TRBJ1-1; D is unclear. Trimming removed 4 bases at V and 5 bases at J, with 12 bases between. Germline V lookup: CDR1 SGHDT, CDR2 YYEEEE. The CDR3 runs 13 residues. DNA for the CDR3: TGTGCCAGCAGCCCTCCGGGGAGGACTGAAGCTTTCTTT. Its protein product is CASSPPGRTEAFF.

CDR3: CASSPRSNYGYTF. Written as DNA, the CDR3 is TGTGCCAGCAGCCCCAGATCTAACTATGGCTACACCTTC. The J gene is TRBJ1-2, the V gene TRBV3-1; the D is unclear. Per germline, CDR1 LGHDT and CDR2 YNNKEL (reference sequence). V lost 4 bases and J lost 0, with 6 bases in between. The CDR3 runs to 13 residues.

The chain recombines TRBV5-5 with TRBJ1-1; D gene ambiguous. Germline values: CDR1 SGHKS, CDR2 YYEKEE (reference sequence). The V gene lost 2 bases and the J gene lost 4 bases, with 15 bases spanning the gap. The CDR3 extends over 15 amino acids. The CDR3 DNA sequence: TGTGCCAGCAGCTTATTACACACGCAGGCCACTGAAGCTTTCTTT. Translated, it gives CASSLLHTQATEAFF.

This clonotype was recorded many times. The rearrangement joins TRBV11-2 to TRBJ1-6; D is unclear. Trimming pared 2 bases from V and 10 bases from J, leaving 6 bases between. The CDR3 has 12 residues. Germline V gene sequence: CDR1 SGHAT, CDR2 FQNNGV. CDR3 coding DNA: TGTGCCAGCAGCTTATTCCGGTCACCCCTCCACTTT. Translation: CASSLFRSPLHF.

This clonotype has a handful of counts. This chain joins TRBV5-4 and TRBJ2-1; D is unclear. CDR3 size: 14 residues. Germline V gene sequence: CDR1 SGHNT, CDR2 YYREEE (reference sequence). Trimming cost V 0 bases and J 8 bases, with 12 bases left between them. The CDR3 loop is CASSLGTPPHEQFF. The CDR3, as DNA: TGTGCCAGCAGCTTGGGAACCCCTCCTCATGAGCAGTTCTTC.

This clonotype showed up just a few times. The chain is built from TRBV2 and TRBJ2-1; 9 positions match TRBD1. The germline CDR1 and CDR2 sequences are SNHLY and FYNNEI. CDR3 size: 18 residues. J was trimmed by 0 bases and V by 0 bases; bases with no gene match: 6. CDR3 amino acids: CASSEAGGQGTSYNEQFF. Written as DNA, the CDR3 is TGTGCCAGCAGTGAAGCGGGGGGACAGGGAACCTCCTACAATGAGCAGTTCTTC.

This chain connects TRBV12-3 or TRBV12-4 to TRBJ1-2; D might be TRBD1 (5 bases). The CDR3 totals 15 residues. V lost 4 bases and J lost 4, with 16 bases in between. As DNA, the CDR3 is TGTGCCAGCAGTTCGACGGGGCGTTATAGCTATGGCTACACCTTC. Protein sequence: CASSSTGRYSYGYTF.

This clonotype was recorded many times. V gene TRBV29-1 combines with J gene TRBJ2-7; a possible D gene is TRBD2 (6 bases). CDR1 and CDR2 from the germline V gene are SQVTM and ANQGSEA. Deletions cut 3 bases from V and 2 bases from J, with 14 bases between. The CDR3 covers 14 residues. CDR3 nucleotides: TGCAGCGTTGAGGGCGTGGGAGGCACCTACGAGCAGTACTTC. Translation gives CSVEGVGGTYEQYF.

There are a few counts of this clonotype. The CDR3 sequence is CASRGGGQGLDEQYF. In DNA, the CDR3 is TGTGCCAGCAGGGGAGGAGGACAGGGGCTGGACGAGCAGTACTTC. The rearrangement links TRBV28 to TRBJ2-7; TRBD1 agrees at 9 bases. Trimming took 6 bases from V and 5 from J; bases not matched to a gene: 11. CDR1 and CDR2 (germline): MDHEN, SYDVKM. This CDR3 spans 15 amino acids.